This record covers a single TCR beta chain. Its antigen is undetermined. Trimming took off 5 bases at V and 6 bases at J, with 14 bases between the two ends. From germline, CDR1 is LNHDA and CDR2 SQIVND (reference sequence). The CDR3 consists of 14 residues. The entry originates in a study of OX40 agonist ivuxolimab in advanced cancers. Whole-study results and caveats: The mean number of expanded clones was higher in CD8+ T cells than in CD4+.

Clones were sequenced by immunoSEQ multiplex PCR, and TCRdb holds only the in-frame ones, with some missing. The sample shows tens of thousands of clones, nearly 90% of them seen only once. This chain uses TRBV19 with TRBJ1-5; perhaps TRBD1 as D (6 bases). The TCR originated in an adult with an advanced solid tumor such as melanoma, head and neck, liver or kidney cancer. This sample comprised CD4+ or CD8+ T cells sorted from blood, obtained in a trial of the OX40 agonist ivuxolimab. The CDR3 protein is CASSLFIGGQPQHF. CDR3 sequence (DNA): TGTGCCAGTAGTCTTTTCATAGGGGGTCAGCCCCAGCATTTT.